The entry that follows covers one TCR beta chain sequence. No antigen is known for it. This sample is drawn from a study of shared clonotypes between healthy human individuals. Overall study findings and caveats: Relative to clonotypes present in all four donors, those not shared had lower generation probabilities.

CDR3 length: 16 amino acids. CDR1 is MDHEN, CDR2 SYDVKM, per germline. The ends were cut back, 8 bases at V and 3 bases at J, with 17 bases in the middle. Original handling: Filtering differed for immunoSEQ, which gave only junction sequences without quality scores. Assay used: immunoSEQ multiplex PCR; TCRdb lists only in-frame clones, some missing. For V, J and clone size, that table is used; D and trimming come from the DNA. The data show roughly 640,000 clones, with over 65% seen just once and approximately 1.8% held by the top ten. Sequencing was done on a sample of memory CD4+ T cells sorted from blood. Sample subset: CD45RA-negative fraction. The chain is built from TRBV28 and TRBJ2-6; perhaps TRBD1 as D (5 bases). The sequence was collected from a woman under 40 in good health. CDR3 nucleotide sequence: TGTGCCAGCGGTTACCCAGGGAAGATTGGGGCCAACGTCCTGACTTTC. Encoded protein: CASGYPGKIGANVLTF.